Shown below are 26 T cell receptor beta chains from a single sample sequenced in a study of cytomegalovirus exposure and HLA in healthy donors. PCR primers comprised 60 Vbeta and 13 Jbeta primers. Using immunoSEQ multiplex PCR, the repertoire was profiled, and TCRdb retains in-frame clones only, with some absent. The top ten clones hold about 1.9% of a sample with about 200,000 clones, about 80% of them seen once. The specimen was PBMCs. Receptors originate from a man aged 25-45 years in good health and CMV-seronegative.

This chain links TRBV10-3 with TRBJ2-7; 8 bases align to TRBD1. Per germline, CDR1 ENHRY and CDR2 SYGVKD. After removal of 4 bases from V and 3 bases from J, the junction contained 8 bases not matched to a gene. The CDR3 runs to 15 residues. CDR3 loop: CAISVGQGINYEQYF. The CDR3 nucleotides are TGTGCCATCAGTGTTGGACAGGGCATCAACTACGAGCAGTACTTC.

The CDR3 spells CASSPQPWGRLNTEAFF. The CDR3 DNA reads as TGTGCCAGCAGCCCCCAACCATGGGGGAGGCTGAACACTGAAGCTTTCTTT. The chain is built from TRBV7-3 and TRBJ1-1; the D gene is possibly TRBD1 (5 bases). The V and J ends lost 5 bases and 0 bases respectively, with 19 bases between them. This CDR3 contains 17 residues. Germline values: CDR1 SGHTA, CDR2 FQGTGA.

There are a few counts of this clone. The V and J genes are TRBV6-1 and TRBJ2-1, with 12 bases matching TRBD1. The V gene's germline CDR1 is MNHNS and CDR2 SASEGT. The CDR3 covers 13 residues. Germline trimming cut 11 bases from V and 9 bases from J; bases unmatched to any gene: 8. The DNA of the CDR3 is TGTGCCGGGGGGGGACAGGGGGCTGGTGAGCAGTTCTTC. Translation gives CAGGGQGAGEQFF.

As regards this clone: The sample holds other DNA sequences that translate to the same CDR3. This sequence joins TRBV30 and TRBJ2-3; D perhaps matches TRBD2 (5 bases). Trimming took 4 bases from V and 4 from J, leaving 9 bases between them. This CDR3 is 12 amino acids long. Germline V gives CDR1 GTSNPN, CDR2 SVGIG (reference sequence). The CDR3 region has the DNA TGTGCCTGGACCGGGAAGGCAGATACGCAGTATTTT. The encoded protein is CAWTGKADTQYF.

CDR3 in amino acids: CASSALGQNYGYTF. Here the CDR3 DNA reads TGTGCCAGTAGTGCCTTAGGACAGAACTATGGCTACACCTTC. This chain links TRBV19 with TRBJ1-2; a possible D gene is TRBD1 (6 bases). This CDR3 is built from 14 residues. The V end lost 5 bases, the J end lost 2 bases, and 12 bases lay between the germline ends. CDR1 is LNHDA and CDR2 is SQIVND in the germline V gene (reference sequence).

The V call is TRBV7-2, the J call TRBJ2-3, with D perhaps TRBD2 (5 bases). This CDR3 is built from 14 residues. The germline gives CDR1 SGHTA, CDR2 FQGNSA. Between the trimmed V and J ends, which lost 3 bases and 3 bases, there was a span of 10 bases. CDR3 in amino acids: CASSFRELTDTQYF. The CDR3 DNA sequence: TGTGCCAGCAGCTTCCGGGAACTAACAGATACGCAGTATTTT.

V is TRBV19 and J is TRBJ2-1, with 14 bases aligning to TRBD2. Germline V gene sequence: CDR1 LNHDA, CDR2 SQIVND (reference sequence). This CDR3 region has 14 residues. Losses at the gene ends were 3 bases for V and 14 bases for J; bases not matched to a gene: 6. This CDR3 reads CASSIGTSGSHEFF. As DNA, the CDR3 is TGTGCCAGTAGTATCGGGACTAGCGGGAGTCATGAGTTCTTC.

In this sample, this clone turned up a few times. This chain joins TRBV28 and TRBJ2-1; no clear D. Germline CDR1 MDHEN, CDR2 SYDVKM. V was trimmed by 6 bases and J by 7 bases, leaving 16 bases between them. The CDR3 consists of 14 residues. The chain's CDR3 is CASRPPRWVNEQFF. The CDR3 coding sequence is TGTGCCAGCAGGCCCCCCAGGTGGGTAAATGAGCAGTTCTTC.

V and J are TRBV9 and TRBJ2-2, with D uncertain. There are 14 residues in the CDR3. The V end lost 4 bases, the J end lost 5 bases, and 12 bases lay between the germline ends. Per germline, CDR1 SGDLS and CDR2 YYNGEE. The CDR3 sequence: CASSLSQLTGELFF. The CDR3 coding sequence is TGTGCCAGCAGCCTTAGCCAGTTGACCGGGGAGCTGTTTTTT.

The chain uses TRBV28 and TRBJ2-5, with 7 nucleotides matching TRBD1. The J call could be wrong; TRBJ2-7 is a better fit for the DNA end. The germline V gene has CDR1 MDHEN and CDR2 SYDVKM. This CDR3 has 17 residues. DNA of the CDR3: TGTGCCAGCAGTTTCCCGGTGAGGGACAGTTTGAGGGGCGAGCAGTACTTC. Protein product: CASSFPVRDSLRGEQYF.

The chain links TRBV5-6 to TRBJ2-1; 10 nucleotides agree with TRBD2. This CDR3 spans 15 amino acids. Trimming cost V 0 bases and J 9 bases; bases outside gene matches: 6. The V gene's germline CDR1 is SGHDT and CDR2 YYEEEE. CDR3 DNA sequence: TGTGCCAGCAGCTTGGCTAGCGGGAGTAGTGGTGAGCAGTTCTTC. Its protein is CASSLASGSSGEQFF.

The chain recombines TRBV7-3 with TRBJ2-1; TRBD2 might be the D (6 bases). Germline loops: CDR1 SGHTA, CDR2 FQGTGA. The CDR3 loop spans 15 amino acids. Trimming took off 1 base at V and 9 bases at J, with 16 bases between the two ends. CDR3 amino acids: CASSLSGSGYGEQFF. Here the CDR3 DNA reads TGTGCCAGCAGCTTAAGTGGGAGCGGGTACGGTGAGCAGTTCTTC.

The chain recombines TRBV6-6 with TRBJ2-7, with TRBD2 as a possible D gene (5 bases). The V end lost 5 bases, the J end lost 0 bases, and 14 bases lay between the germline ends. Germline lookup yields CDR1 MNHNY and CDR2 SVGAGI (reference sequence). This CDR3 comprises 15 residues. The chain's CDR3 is CASSPQERSSYEQYF. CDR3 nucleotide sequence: TGTGCCAGCAGTCCTCAGGAGCGGAGCTCCTACGAGCAGTACTTC.

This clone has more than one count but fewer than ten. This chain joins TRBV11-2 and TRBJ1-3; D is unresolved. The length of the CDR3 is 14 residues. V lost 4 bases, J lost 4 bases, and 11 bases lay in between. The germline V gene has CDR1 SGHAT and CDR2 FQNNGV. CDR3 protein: CASSSITHGNTIYF. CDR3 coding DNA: TGTGCCAGCAGCTCTATTACCCACGGAAACACCATATATTTT.

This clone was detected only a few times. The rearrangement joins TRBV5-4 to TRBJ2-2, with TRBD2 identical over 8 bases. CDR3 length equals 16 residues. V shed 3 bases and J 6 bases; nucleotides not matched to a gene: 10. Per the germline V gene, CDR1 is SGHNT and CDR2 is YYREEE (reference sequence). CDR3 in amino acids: CASSSPGGRSSGELFF. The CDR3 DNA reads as TGTGCCAGCAGCTCCCCGGGCGGGAGGAGTTCCGGGGAGCTGTTTTTT.

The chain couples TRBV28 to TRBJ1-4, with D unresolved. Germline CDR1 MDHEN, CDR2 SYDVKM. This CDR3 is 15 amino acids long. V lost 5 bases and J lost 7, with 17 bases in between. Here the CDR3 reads CASSPTRQGIEKLFF. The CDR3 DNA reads TGTGCCAGCAGTCCAACAAGACAAGGAATTGAAAAACTGTTTTTT.

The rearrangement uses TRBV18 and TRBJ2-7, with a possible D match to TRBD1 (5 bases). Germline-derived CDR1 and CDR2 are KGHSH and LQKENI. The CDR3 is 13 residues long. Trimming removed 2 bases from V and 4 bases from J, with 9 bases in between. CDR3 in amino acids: CASSPGAGYEQYF. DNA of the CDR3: TGTGCCAGCTCACCAGGGGCTGGATACGAGCAGTACTTC.

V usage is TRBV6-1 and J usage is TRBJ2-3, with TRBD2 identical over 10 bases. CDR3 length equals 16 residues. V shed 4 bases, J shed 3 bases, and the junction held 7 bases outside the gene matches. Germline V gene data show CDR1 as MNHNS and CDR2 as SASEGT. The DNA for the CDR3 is TGTGCCAGCAGTGTATCTAGCGGGAGTAGGACAGATACGCAGTATTTT. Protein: CASSVSSGSRTDTQYF.

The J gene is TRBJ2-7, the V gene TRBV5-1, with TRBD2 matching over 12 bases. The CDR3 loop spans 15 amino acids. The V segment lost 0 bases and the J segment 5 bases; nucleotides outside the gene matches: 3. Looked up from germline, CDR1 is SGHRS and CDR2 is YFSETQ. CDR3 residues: CASSLGLAGEDEQYF. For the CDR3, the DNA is TGCGCCAGCAGCTTGGGACTAGCGGGAGAGGACGAGCAGTACTTC. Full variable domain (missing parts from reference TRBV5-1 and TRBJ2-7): KAGVTQTPRYLIKTRGQQVTLSCSPISGHRSVSWYQQTPGQGLQFLFEYFSETQRNKGNFPGRFSGRQFSNSRSEMNVSTLELGDSALYLCASSLGLAGEDEQYFGPGTRLTVT.

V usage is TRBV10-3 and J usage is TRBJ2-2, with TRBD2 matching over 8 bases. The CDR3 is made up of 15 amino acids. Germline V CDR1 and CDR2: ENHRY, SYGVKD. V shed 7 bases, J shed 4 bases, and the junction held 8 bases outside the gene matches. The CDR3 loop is CAIKGLSGSTGELFF. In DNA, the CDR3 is TGTGCCATCAAGGGTCTCAGCGGGAGCACCGGGGAGCTGTTTTTT.

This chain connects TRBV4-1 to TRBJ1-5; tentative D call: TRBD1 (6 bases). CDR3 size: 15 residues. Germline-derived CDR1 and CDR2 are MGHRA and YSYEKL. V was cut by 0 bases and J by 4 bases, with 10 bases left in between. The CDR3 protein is CASSQDAGVNQPQHF. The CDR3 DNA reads TGCGCCAGCAGCCAAGACGCAGGGGTTAATCAGCCCCAGCATTTT.

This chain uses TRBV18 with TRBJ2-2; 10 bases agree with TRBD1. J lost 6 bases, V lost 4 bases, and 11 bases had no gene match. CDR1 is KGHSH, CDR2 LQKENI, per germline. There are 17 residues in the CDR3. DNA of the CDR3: TGTGCCAGCTCACGCGAGACAGGGGGCGCCGGCGCCGGGGAGCTGTTTTTT. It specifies CASSRETGGAGAGELFF.

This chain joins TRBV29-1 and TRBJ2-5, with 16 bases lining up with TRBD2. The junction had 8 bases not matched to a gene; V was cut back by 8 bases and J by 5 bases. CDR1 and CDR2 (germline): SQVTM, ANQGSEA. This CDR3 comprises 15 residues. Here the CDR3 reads CSFQGLAGGLETQYF. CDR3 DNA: TGCAGCTTCCAGGGACTAGCGGGAGGGTTGGAGACCCAGTACTTC.

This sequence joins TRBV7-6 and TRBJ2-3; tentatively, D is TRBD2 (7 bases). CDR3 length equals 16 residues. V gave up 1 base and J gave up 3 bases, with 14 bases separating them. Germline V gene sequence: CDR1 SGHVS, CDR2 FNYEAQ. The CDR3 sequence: CASSLDPGDYTDTQYF. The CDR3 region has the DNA TGTGCCAGCAGCTTAGATCCAGGGGACTATACAGATACGCAGTATTTT.

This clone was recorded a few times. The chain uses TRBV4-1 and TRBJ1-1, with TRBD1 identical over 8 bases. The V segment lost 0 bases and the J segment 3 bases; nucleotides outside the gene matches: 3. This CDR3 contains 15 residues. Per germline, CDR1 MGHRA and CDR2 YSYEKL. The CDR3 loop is CASSQDRGLDTEAFF. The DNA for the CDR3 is TGCGCCAGCAGCCAAGACAGGGGGCTCGACACTGAAGCTTTCTTT.

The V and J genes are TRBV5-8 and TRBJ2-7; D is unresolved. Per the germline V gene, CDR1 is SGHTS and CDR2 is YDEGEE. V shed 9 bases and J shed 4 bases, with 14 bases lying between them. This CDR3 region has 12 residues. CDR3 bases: TGTGCCATCCGATATTCGGGTTACGAGCAGTACTTC. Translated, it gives CAIRYSGYEQYF.